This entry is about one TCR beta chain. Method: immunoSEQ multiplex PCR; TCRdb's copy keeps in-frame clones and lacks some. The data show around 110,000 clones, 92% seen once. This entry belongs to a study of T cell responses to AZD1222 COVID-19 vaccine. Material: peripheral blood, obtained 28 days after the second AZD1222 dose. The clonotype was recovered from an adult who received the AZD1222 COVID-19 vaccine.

CDR3 sequence reads: CASKDGTTNYGYTF. The CDR3 DNA reads TGTGCCAGTAAGGACGGGACTACTAACTATGGCTACACCTTC. This chain links TRBV19 with TRBJ1-2, with TRBD1 as a possible D gene (5 bases). The CDR3 has 14 residues. CDR1 and CDR2 from the germline V gene are LNHDA and SQIVND (reference sequence). The ends were cut back, 7 bases at V and 0 bases at J, with 12 bases in the middle.